Listed here are 21 T cell receptor beta chains from one sample, sequenced in a study of response to subunit inactivated influenza vaccine (dated by TCRdb to the late 2010s). The receptor library was made with RT-PCR. Sequencing was carried out with an Illumina HiSeq 2500. TCRdb handled the public reads itself, with Q25 trimming in fastp and clone calling in MiXCR, and kept productive beta chains. Every entry covers one CDR3 protein and lists the most common genes and DNA from its rows. This sample lists about 160,000 distinct CDR3 sequences; about 10% were detected once. Roughly 36% of the sample lies in the top ten. This specimen was CD8+ T cells sorted from PBMCs, taken roughly 24 months after vaccination. These receptors came from a man in his fifties or sixties who received an inactivated influenza vaccine. Donor details come from another sample of the same person, matched by shared clones.

This clonotype was picked up many times. The gene calls are TRBV27 and TRBJ1-5, with D hard to call. Trimming removed 6 bases from V and 0 bases from J, with 9 bases in between. The CDR3 is 14 residues long. The germline CDR1 and CDR2 sequences are MNHEY and SMNVEV (reference sequence). For the CDR3, the DNA is TGTGCCAGCAGGTCACCGTATAGCAATCAGCCCCAGCATTTT. Protein: CASRSPYSNQPQHF.

This clonotype has only a few counts. V gene TRBV12-3 or TRBV12-4 combines with J gene TRBJ1-1; D possibly corresponds to TRBD1 (5 bases). The V end was cut by 5 bases, the J end by 1 base, with 17 bases between. The CDR3 consists of 16 residues. In nucleotides, the CDR3 is TGTGCCAGCAGTCGCACACCCAGGGCGGCGAACACTGAAGCTTTCTTT. Translating it yields CASSRTPRAANTEAFF.

This clonotype was counted ten times or more. The V gene is TRBV28, the J gene TRBJ1-1; D remains ambiguous. The CDR3 loop spans 11 amino acids. Per germline, CDR1 MDHEN and CDR2 SYDVKM. V was pared by 6 bases and J by 2 bases, with 4 bases between. CDR3 in DNA: TGTGCCAGCAGCCCCAACACTGAAGCTTTCTTT. Translated, it gives CASSPNTEAFF.

This clonotype was counted a few times. The chain employs TRBV28 and TRBJ2-5; D may be TRBD2 (7 bases). The V and J ends lost 7 bases and 5 bases respectively, with 14 bases between them. This CDR3 region has 13 residues. Germline V gene lookup returns CDR1 MDHEN and CDR2 SYDVKM. CDR3 coding DNA: TGTGCCAGCAATTCGGGGGGCTGGGAGACCCAGTACTTC. Its protein product is CASNSGGWETQYF.

This clonotype was counted a few times. The chain has TRBV9 and TRBJ1-1; D call uncertain. The germline gives CDR1 SGDLS, CDR2 YYNGEE. The V and J ends lost 0 bases and 4 bases respectively, with 10 bases between them. This CDR3 is built from 14 residues. In DNA, the CDR3 is TGTGCCAGCAGCGTAGGCGGAGGTATCACTGAAGCTTTCTTT. Protein sequence: CASSVGGGITEAFF.

At least ten counts were recorded for this clonotype. V usage is TRBV11-2 and J usage is TRBJ2-1, with D perhaps matching TRBD1 or TRBD2 (5 bases each). Germline CDR1 reads SGHAT; CDR2 reads FQNNGV. V lost 5 bases and J 0 bases, leaving 17 bases between the germline ends. The CDR3 totals 17 residues. In DNA form, the CDR3 reads TGTGCCAGCAGCCACGCGAGGGGCTTCAGCTCCTACAATGAGCAGTTCTTC. Amino acid sequence: CASSHARGFSSYNEQFF.

V is TRBV20-1 and J is TRBJ2-7; D gene uncertain. V lost 1 base, J lost 3 bases, and 13 bases lay in between. The CDR3 runs to 14 residues. The V gene's germline CDR1 is DFQATT and CDR2 SNEGSKA (reference sequence). CDR3 loop: CSARVLFDGYEQYF. CDR3 DNA: TGCAGTGCTAGAGTGTTGTTCGATGGCTACGAGCAGTACTTC.

This clonotype was picked up many times. V gene TRBV27 combines with J gene TRBJ2-3; D is ambiguous. V was clipped by 2 bases and J by 3 bases, with 9 bases between them. This CDR3 comprises 14 residues. CDR1 MNHEY and CDR2 SMNVEV come from the germline V gene (reference sequence). The CDR3 nucleotides read TGTGCCAGCAGTTTACTTCCTATTACAGATACGCAGTATTTT. Amino acid sequence: CASSLLPITDTQYF.

The chain links TRBV7-8 to TRBJ2-1; 7 bases match TRBD1. V was clipped by 5 bases and J by 6 bases; unmatched bases: 7. CDR1 SGHVS and CDR2 FQNEAQ come from the germline V gene. The CDR3 totals 14 residues. CDR3 sequence: CASSRPGQSNEQFF. In DNA form, the CDR3 reads TGTGCCAGCAGCCGGCCGGGACAGTCCAATGAGCAGTTCTTC. Full variable domain (rest looked up from reference TRBV7-8 and TRBJ2-1): GAGVSQSPRYKVAKRGQDVALRCDPISGHVSLFWYQQALGQGPEFLTYFQNEAQLDKSGLPSDRFFAERPEGSVSTLKIQRTQQEDSAVYLCASSRPGQSNEQFFGPGTRLTVL.

The chain joins TRBV24-1 to TRBJ2-2; unclear D gene. CDR1 KGHDR and CDR2 SFDVKD come from the germline V gene. There are 17 residues in the CDR3. V gave up 5 bases and J gave up 1 base, with 16 bases separating them. The CDR3 DNA reads TGTGCCACCAGTGCCCCTGACACCCTTGGGAACACCGGGGAGCTGTTTTTT. This sequence encodes CATSAPDTLGNTGELFF.

This clonotype was seen only a few times. The chain links TRBV7-6 to TRBJ1-1; D gene ambiguous. Per germline, CDR1 SGHVS and CDR2 FNYEAQ. The CDR3 loop spans 15 amino acids. With 3 bases removed from V and 1 base from J, the gap between germline ends came to 12 bases. For the CDR3, the DNA is TGTGCCAGCAGCTTGGGTATGCTATCGAACACTGAAGCTTTCTTT. It translates to CASSLGMLSNTEAFF. The full variable domain, rest sourced from reference TRBV7-6 and TRBJ1-1, is GAGVSQSPRYKVTKRGQDVALRCDPISGHVSLYWYRQALGQGPEFLTYFNYEAQQDKSGLPNDRFSAERPEGSISTLTIQRTEQRDSAMYRCASSLGMLSNTEAFFGQGTRLTVV.

This clonotype was seen many times. The V and J genes are TRBV5-8 and TRBJ2-1; D is ambiguous. Per germline, CDR1 SGHTS and CDR2 YDEGEE. The CDR3 extends over 14 amino acids. Trimming pared 0 bases from V and 7 bases from J, leaving 11 bases between. The CDR3 loop is CASSLGVVGNEQFF. CDR3 nucleotides: TGTGCCAGCAGCTTGGGCGTTGTAGGTAATGAGCAGTTCTTC.

This clonotype has more than one count but fewer than ten. V is TRBV7-2 and J is TRBJ2-1; perhaps TRBD2 as D (6 bases). V was shortened by 5 bases and J by 2 bases, with 19 bases between the two germline ends. Per the germline V gene, CDR1 is SGHTA and CDR2 is FQGNSA. The CDR3 is 17 amino acids. CDR3 coding DNA: TGTGCCAGCAGCCTCGCCCCCCGACTAGGGACCTACAATGAGCAGTTCTTC. Its translation: CASSLAPRLGTYNEQFF.

This clonotype was picked up a small number of times. The rearrangement links TRBV6-2 or TRBV6-3 to TRBJ2-7, with D perhaps TRBD1 or TRBD2 (5 bases each). The CDR3 runs 14 residues. Germline values: CDR1 MNHEY, CDR2 SVGEGT. V was trimmed by 2 bases and J by 3 bases, leaving 11 bases between them. The CDR3 nucleotides are TGTGCCAGCAGTTACCGGGACGAACTCTACGAGCAGTACTTC. As protein: CASSYRDELYEQYF.

This clonotype was seen ten or more times. Since a much larger clone is just one base distant, this may be a read error. The chain has TRBV29-1 and TRBJ1-2; the D gene is possibly TRBD1 (5 bases). Germline V gene data show CDR1 as SQVTM and CDR2 as ANQGSEA. The V end lost 4 bases, the J end lost 2 bases, and 8 bases lay between the germline ends. CDR3 length equals 12 residues. The CDR3 DNA is TGCAGCGTTGGGGACGGGAACTATGGCTACACCTTC. Encoded protein: CSVGDGNYGYTF.

This clonotype was recorded a few times. The chain carries TRBV20-1 and TRBJ1-3; no clear D gene. The V gene lost 0 bases and the J gene lost 0 bases, with 3 bases spanning the gap. CDR3 length: 13 residues. Germline V gene sequence: CDR1 DFQATT, CDR2 SNEGSKA (reference sequence). CDR3: CSARDFSGNTIYF. CDR3 sequence (DNA): TGCAGTGCTAGAGATTTCTCTGGAAACACCATATATTTT.

The chain couples TRBV29-1 to TRBJ2-7, with 16 bases identical to TRBD2. The CDR3 totals 16 residues. The J segment lost 6 bases and the V segment lost 2 bases, leaving 7 bases of the junction unmatched. From germline, CDR1 is SQVTM and CDR2 ANQGSEA. The CDR3, as DNA: TGCAGCGTTGAATTGGGACTAGCGGGAGGGCCGGGCGAGCAGTACTTC. It is translated as CSVELGLAGGPGEQYF.

This clonotype was found a few times. This sequence joins TRBV20-1 and TRBJ2-3; D gene ambiguous. The V end was cut by 0 bases, the J end by 0 bases, with 7 bases between. Per germline, CDR1 DFQATT and CDR2 SNEGSKA (reference sequence). The CDR3 totals 14 residues. CDR3: CSAREETSTDTQYF. In DNA, the CDR3 is TGCAGTGCTAGAGAAGAAACAAGCACAGATACGCAGTATTTT.

This clonotype has a single count. CDR3 protein: CASSQRDRRNNEQFF. For the CDR3, the DNA is TGTGCCAGCAGCCAACGGGACAGGAGAAACAATGAGCAGTTCTTC. The chain couples TRBV11-2 to TRBJ2-1, with 8 positions matching TRBD1. The CDR3 is 15 amino acids. J was trimmed by 5 bases and V by 5 bases; bases with no gene match: 8. Germline CDR1 and CDR2: SGHAT and FQNNGV.

This clonotype was seen a handful of times. The V and J genes are TRBV6-5 and TRBJ2-1; D is perhaps TRBD2 (5 bases). The CDR3 is 18 residues long. Between the trimmed V and J ends, which lost 0 bases and 3 bases, there was a span of 18 bases. Germline V gene sequence: CDR1 MNHEY, CDR2 SVGAGI. As DNA, the CDR3 is TGTGCCAGCAGTTACTCGAAAATACCGGGGAGTCTCTACAATGAGCAGTTCTTC. Amino acids: CASSYSKIPGSLYNEQFF.

This clonotype has a handful of counts. The junction and the germline gene differ at one end; a read error may be behind it. This rearrangement joins TRBV20-1 to TRBJ2-2; TRBD1 matches at 11 bases. CDR1 and CDR2 from the germline V gene are DFQATT and SNEGSKA (reference sequence). This CDR3 comprises 16 residues. The CDR3 loop is CCAPDRGRSNTGELFF. Here the CDR3 DNA reads TGCTGTGCTCCGGACAGGGGGCGTTCGAACACCGGGGAGCTGTTTTTT.